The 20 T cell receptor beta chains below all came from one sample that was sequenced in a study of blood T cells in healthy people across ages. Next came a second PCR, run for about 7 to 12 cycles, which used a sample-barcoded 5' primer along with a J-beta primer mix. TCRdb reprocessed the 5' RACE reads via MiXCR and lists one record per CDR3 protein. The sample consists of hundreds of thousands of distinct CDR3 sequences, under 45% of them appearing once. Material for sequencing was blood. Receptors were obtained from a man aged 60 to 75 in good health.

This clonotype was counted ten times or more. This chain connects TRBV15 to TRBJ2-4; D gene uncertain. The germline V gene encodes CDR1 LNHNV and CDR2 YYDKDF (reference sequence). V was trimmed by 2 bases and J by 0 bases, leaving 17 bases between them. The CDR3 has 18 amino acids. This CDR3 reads CATSRLSYQVLAKNIQYF. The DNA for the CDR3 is TGTGCCACCAGCAGACTATCATATCAGGTTCTAGCCAAAAACATTCAGTACTTC.

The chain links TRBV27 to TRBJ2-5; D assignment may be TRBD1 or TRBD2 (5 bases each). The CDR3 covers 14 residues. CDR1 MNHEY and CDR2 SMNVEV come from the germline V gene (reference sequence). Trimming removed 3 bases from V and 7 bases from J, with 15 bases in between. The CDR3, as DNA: TGTGCCAGCAGTTTCTCCGGGACCGCTGGGACCCAGTACTTC. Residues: CASSFSGTAGTQYF.

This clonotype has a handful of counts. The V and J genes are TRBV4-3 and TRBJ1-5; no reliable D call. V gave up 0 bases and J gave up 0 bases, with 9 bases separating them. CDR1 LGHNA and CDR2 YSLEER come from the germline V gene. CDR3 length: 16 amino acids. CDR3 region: CASSQDYSDSNQPQHF. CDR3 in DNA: TGCGCCAGCAGCCAAGATTACAGCGATAGCAATCAGCCCCAGCATTTT.

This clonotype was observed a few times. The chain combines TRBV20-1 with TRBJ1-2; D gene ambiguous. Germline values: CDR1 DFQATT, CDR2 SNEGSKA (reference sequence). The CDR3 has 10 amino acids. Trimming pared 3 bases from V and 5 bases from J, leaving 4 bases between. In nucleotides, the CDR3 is TGCAGTGCTAGGTCTTATGGCTACACCTTC. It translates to CSARSYGYTF.

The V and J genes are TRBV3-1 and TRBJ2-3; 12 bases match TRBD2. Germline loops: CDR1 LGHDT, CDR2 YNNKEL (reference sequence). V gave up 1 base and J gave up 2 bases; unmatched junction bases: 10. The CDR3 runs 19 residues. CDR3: CASSQVGLAGGQNTDTQYF. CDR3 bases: TGTGCCAGCAGCCAAGTAGGCCTAGCGGGGGGGCAGAACACAGATACGCAGTATTTT.

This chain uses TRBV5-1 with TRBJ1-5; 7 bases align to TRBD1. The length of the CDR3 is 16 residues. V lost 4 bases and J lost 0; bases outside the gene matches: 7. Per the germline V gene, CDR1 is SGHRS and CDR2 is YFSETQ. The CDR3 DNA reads TGCGCCAGCAGCCCCGGGACAGATAATAGCAATCAGCCCCAGCATTTT. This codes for CASSPGTDNSNQPQHF.

Here the CDR3 reads CASSFGTAFSGANVLTF. In DNA, the CDR3 is TGTGCCAGCAGCTTTGGGACAGCCTTCTCTGGGGCCAACGTCCTGACTTTC. The rearrangement joins TRBV5-5 to TRBJ2-6; 7 bases are a match to TRBD1. The CDR3 has 17 amino acids. Germline lookup yields CDR1 SGHKS and CDR2 YYEKEE (reference sequence). The V segment lost 2 bases and the J segment 0 bases; nucleotides outside the gene matches: 5.

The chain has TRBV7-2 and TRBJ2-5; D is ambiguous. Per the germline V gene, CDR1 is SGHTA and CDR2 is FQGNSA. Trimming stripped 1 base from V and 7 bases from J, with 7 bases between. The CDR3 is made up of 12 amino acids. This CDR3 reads CASSLEFGTQYF. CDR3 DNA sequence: TGTGCCAGCAGCTTAGAGTTTGGGACCCAGTACTTC. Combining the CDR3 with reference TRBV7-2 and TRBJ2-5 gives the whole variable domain GAGVSQSPSNKVTEKGKDVELRCDPISGHTALYWYRQSLGQGLEFLIYFQGNSAPDKSGLPSDRFSAERTGGSVSTLTIQRTQQEDSAVYLCASSLEFGTQYFGPGTRLLVL.

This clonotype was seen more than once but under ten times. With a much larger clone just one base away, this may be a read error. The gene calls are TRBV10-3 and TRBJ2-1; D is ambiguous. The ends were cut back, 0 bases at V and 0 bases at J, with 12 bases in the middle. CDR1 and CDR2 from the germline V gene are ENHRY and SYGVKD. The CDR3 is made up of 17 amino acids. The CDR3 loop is CAISESSFVTSYNEQFF. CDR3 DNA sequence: TGTGCCATCAGTGAGTCGTCTTTCGTGACCTCCTACAATGAGCAGTTCTTC.

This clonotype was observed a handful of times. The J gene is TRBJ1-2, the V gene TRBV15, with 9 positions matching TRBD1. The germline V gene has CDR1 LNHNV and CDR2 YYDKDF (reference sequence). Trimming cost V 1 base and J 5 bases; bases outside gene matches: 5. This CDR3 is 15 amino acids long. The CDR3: CATSRGGQGTYGYTF. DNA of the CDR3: TGTGCCACCAGCAGAGGTGGACAGGGGACGTATGGCTACACCTTC.

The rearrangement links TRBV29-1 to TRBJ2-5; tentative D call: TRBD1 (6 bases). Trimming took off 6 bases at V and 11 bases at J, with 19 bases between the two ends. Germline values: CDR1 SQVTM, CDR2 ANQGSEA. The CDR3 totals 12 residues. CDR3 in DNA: TGCAGCGTCGACCAACAGGGAAATGAGCAGTACTTC. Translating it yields CSVDQQGNEQYF.

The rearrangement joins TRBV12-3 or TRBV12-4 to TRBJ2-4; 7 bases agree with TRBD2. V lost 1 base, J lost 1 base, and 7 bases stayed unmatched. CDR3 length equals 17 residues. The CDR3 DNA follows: TGTGCCAGCAGTTTAGGGGGGGGACTGGGGGCCAAAAACATTCAGTACTTC. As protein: CASSLGGGLGAKNIQYF.

The CDR3 loop is CASSTLGRVEDIQYF. In DNA form, the CDR3 reads TGTGCCAGCAGCACGCTCGGCAGGGTTGAAGACATTCAGTACTTC. V is TRBV7-9 and J is TRBJ2-4, with D maybe TRBD1 (5 bases). V lost 5 bases and J 8 bases, leaving 19 bases between the germline ends. The CDR3 length is 15 residues. From germline, CDR1 is SEHNR and CDR2 FQNEAQ (reference sequence).

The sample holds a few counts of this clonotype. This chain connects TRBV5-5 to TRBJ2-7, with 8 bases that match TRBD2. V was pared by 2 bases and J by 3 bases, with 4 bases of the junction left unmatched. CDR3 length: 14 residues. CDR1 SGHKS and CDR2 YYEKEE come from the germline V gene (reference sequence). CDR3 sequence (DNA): TGTGCCAGCAGCTTATTCGCGGGGGGCTACGAGCAGTACTTC. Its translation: CASSLFAGGYEQYF.

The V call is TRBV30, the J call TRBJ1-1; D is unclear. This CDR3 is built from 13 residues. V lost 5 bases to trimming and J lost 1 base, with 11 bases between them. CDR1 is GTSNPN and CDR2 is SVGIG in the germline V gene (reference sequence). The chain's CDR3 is CAWSMGGNTEAFF. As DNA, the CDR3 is TGTGCCTGGTCGATGGGAGGGAACACTGAAGCTTTCTTT.

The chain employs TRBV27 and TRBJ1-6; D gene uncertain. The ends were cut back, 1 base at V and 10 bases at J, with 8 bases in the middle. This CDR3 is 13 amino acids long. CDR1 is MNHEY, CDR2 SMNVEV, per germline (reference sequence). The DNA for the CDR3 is TGTGCCAGCAGTTTATTAGGAGGGTCACCCCTCCACTTT. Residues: CASSLLGGSPLHF.

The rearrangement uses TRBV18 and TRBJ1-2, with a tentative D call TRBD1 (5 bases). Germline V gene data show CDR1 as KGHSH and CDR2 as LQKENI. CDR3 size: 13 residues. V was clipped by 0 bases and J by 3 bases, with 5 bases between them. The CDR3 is CASSPPTDYGYTF. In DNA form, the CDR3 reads TGTGCCAGCTCACCACCGACAGACTATGGCTACACCTTC.

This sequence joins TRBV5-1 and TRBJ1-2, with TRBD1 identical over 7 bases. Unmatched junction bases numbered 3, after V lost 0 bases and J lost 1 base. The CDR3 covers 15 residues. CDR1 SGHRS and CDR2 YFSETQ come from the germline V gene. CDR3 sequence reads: CASSLVQGDNYGYTF. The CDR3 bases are TGCGCCAGCAGCTTGGTCCAGGGGGATAACTATGGCTACACCTTC. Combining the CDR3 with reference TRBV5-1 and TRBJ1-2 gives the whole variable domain KAGVTQTPRYLIKTRGQQVTLSCSPISGHRSVSWYQQTPGQGLQFLFEYFSETQRNKGNFPGRFSGRQFSNSRSEMNVSTLELGDSALYLCASSLVQGDNYGYTFGSGTRLTVV.

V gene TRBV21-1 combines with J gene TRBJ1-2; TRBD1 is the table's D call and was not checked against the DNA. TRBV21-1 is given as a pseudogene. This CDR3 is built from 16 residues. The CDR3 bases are TGTGCCAGCAGCATAATTCGGGACAGTTATTTATGGGGCTACACCTTC. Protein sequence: CASSIIRDSYLWGYTF.

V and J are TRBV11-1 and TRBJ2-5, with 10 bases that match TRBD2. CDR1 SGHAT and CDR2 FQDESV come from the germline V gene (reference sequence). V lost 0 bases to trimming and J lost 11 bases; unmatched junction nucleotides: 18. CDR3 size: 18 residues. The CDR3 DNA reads TGTGCCAGCAGCTTAGCCTGGGGCCTAGCGGGGGTATACAATGAGCAGTACTTC. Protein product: CASSLAWGLAGVYNEQYF.